This passage covers 20 T cell receptor beta chains from one sample sequenced in a study of regulatory T cells in long-lasting Graves disease. Noted time point: newly diagnosed GD, antithyroid drugs for less than 3 months. PBMC RNA served as the TCR library source. The authors built TCR beta libraries using iRepertoire HTBI primers and Arm-PCR of CDR3 regions. TCRdb re-called the multiplex PCR reads with MiXCR, one entry per CDR3 protein. The sample includes about 540,000 distinct CDR3 sequences, approximately 15% of them seen just once. The same specimen was also included in a second study, on T cells in Graves' hyperthyroidism and ophthalmopathy.

The starting material was peripheral blood mononuclear cells (PBMCs), obtained at new diagnosis, from a patient treated with antithyroid drugs. The receptor set was obtained from a man aged 25-45 years with Graves disease.

Many counts were recorded for this clonotype. The chain has TRBV12-3 or TRBV12-4 and TRBJ2-1; possible D gene TRBD1, 5 bases. V lost 11 bases, J lost 5 bases, and 13 bases lay in between. The CDR3 covers 12 residues. The CDR3 sequence: CAGAGSNNEQFF. The CDR3 nucleotides are TGTGCCGGAGCAGGGTCTAACAATGAGCAGTTCTTC.

In its sample, this clonotype was seen many times. V usage is TRBV6-5 and J usage is TRBJ1-1; D perhaps matches TRBD1 (5 bases). V was cut by 3 bases and J by 0 bases, with 8 bases left in between. From germline, CDR1 is MNHEY and CDR2 SVGAGI. The CDR3 sequence is 14 residues long. Here the CDR3 reads CASSYSGMNTEAFF. The CDR3 DNA reads TGTGCCAGCAGTTATTCAGGGATGAACACTGAAGCTTTCTTT.

This clonotype was recorded many times. This sequence joins TRBV27 and TRBJ2-7, with D perhaps TRBD2 (6 bases). V was pared by 0 bases and J by 3 bases, with 12 bases between. CDR3 length: 15 residues. CDR1 MNHEY and CDR2 SMNVEV come from the germline V gene (reference sequence). CDR3 DNA sequence: TGTGCCAGCAGTTTATCCCCGAGTAGCGGCTACGAGCAGTACTTC. Protein: CASSLSPSSGYEQYF.

This clonotype has just a few counts. V is TRBV7-9 and J is TRBJ2-1; 8 bases are shared with TRBD2. The germline V gene has CDR1 SEHNR and CDR2 FQNEAQ (reference sequence). The trim removed 9 bases at V and 3 bases at J, leaving 7 bases unmatched. The CDR3 loop spans 14 amino acids. CDR3 sequence reads: CASPGGYVYNEQFF. CDR3 in DNA: TGTGCCAGTCCGGGGGGGTATGTCTACAATGAGCAGTTCTTC.

The V and J genes are TRBV6-5 and TRBJ2-3; 9 bases agree with TRBD2. Trimming took 3 bases from V and 9 from J; bases not matched to a gene: 10. Germline V gene data show CDR1 as MNHEY and CDR2 as SVGAGI. This CDR3 is 15 amino acids long. The CDR3 DNA is TGTGCCAGCAGTTATTCTAGCGGGGCCCCCGCCACGCAGTATTTT. Translating gives CASSYSSGAPATQYF.

There are a few counts of this clonotype. The gene calls are TRBV6-1 and TRBJ2-2, with 13 positions matching TRBD2. This CDR3 region has 18 residues. CDR1 is MNHNS, CDR2 SASEGT, per germline. Germline trimming cut 5 bases from V and 6 bases from J; bases unmatched to any gene: 12. CDR3 nucleotide sequence: TGTGCCAGCAGTCGAACCGGGACTAGCGGGATACTACCCGGGGAGCTGTTTTTT. It translates to CASSRTGTSGILPGELFF.

This clonotype showed up many times. The chain recombines TRBV24-1 with TRBJ2-3; D is perhaps TRBD1 or TRBD2 (5 bases each). Trimming cost V 4 bases and J 2 bases, with 15 bases left between them. The CDR3 sequence is 16 residues long. Germline V gives CDR1 KGHDR, CDR2 SFDVKD. CDR3 nucleotide sequence: TGTGCCACCAGTGACCCAGGGACGGAAATCACAGATACGCAGTATTTT. Amino acids: CATSDPGTEITDTQYF.

This clonotype was seen many times. The V gene is TRBV18, the J gene TRBJ1-2, with TRBD1 matching 9 bases. Losses at the gene ends were 1 base for V and 5 bases for J; bases not matched to a gene: 11. Per germline, CDR1 KGHSH and CDR2 LQKENI. CDR3 size: 17 residues. CDR3 in DNA: TGTGCCAGCTCACCACTCAAGGGACAGGGCCACTATTATGGCTACACCTTC. Translation gives CASSPLKGQGHYYGYTF.

A few counts support this clonotype. This chain connects TRBV10-3 to TRBJ1-3; no definite D call. The CDR3 has 14 amino acids. Trimming shortened V by 8 bases and J by 0 bases, and 11 bases separated the two germline ends. Germline V CDR1 and CDR2: ENHRY, SYGVKD. The CDR3 sequence: CAIGLSASGNTIYF. CDR3 nucleotide sequence: TGTGCCATCGGTTTGTCGGCCTCTGGAAACACCATATATTTT.

Comments on this clonotype: A much larger clonotype is one base distant, so this may be a read error. The V call is TRBV6-1, the J call TRBJ1-5; TRBD1 aligns across 7 bases. The germline V gene has CDR1 MNHNS and CDR2 SASEGT. The V segment lost 6 bases and the J segment 5 bases; nucleotides outside the gene matches: 7. CDR3 length equals 14 residues. CDR3 amino acids: CASSDDRVDQPQHF. The DNA for the CDR3 is TGTGCCAGCAGCGATGACAGGGTGGATCAGCCCCAGCATTTT.

The chain recombines TRBV20-1 with TRBJ2-2; D unclear. V lost 1 base and J lost 7, with 13 bases in between. This CDR3 spans 14 amino acids. Germline V CDR1 and CDR2: DFQATT, SNEGSKA (reference sequence). As DNA, the CDR3 is TGCAGTGCTAGAGCGGGTCCGACCCGCGGGGAGCTGTTTTTT. Its protein product is CSARAGPTRGELFF.

Points on this clonotype: The CDR3 carries no conserved terminal phenylalanine or tryptophan, so it likely arises from a read error. The V gene is TRBV7-3, the J gene TRBJ2-1, with 8 bases aligning to TRBD2. With the DNA end fitting TRBJ2-5 better, the J assignment may be wrong. The germline V gene encodes CDR1 SGHTA and CDR2 FQGTGA. CDR3 length equals 14 residues. For the CDR3, the DNA is TGTGCCAGCAGCTCGACGGGGGGGGGAGAGACCCAGTACCTC. Protein: CASSSTGGGETQYL.

For this clonotype: A far larger clone lies a single base away; this is likely a read error. Here the CDR3 omits its conserved ending phenylalanine or tryptophan, so a read error is the likely source. The chain has TRBV6-4 and TRBJ1-1; 7 bases are a match to TRBD1. Trimming at V came to 5 bases and at J to 3 bases, leaving 6 bases not matched to a gene. CDR3 length: 14 amino acids. Germline V lookup: CDR1 MRHNA, CDR2 SNTAGT. CDR3 protein: CASSPGTDHTEAFL. DNA of the CDR3: TGTGCCAGCAGTCCCGGGACAGACCACACTGAAGCTTTCCTT.

CDR3 DNA sequence: TGCGCCTCAAACCGGGACAGGGGTTCCAATGAGCAGTTCTTC. Translation gives CASNRDRGSNEQFF. The chain carries TRBV5-1 and TRBJ2-1; 10 nucleotides line up with TRBD1. The CDR3 has 14 amino acids. The trim removed 10 bases at V and 6 bases at J, leaving 10 bases unmatched. The V gene's germline CDR1 is SGHRS and CDR2 YFSETQ. The full variable domain, with the rest looked up from reference TRBV5-1 and TRBJ2-1, is KAGVTQTPRYLIKTRGQQVTLSCSPISGHRSVSWYQQTPGQGLQFLFEYFSETQRNKGNFPGRFSGRQFSNSRSEMNVSTLELGDSALYLCASNRDRGSNEQFFGPGTRLTVL.

Comments on this clonotype: The junction shows a germline mismatch at one end, possibly a read error. The chain employs TRBV6-1 and TRBJ2-3; 9 nucleotides match TRBD2. The germline gives CDR1 MNHNS, CDR2 SASEGT. The CDR3 covers 17 residues. CDR3 sequence (DNA): TGTGCCACCAGTGATTTGAGACTAGCGGACAGCACAGATACGCAGTATTTT. This translates into CATSDLRLADSTDTQYF.

Many counts were recorded for this clonotype. This chain links TRBV20-1 with TRBJ2-3; 8 bases line up with TRBD2. Germline V gives CDR1 DFQATT, CDR2 SNEGSKA (reference sequence). The CDR3 has 17 residues. Trimming cost V 4 bases and J 2 bases; bases outside gene matches: 14. The CDR3 nucleotides are TGCAGTGCTACGATTTTGGCGGGAGGAGCAAACACAGATACGCAGTATTTT. It is translated as CSATILAGGANTDTQYF.

This clonotype has more than one count but fewer than ten. V and J are TRBV20-1 and TRBJ2-3; TRBD2 aligns across 12 bases. V was pared by 2 bases and J by 3 bases, with 3 bases of the junction left unmatched. The CDR3 is 15 amino acids. Germline V gene data show CDR1 as DFQATT and CDR2 as SNEGSKA (reference sequence). The CDR3 region has the DNA TGCAGTGCTAGATCCGGGACTAGCGGGACAGATACGCAGTATTTT. It is translated as CSARSGTSGTDTQYF.

The chain is built from TRBV5-4 and TRBJ2-1; D remains ambiguous. The CDR3 runs to 15 residues. Per the germline V gene, CDR1 is SGHNT and CDR2 is YYREEE (reference sequence). The V end lost 0 bases, the J end lost 6 bases, and 13 bases lay between the germline ends. The CDR3 sequence is CASSLGGRSGNEQFF. The CDR3 nucleotides read TGTGCCAGCAGCTTGGGCGGACGGTCCGGCAATGAGCAGTTCTTC. The entire variable domain, with the rest obtained from reference TRBV5-4 and TRBJ2-1, is as follows: ETGVTQSPTHLIKTRGQQVTLRCSSQSGHNTVSWYQQALGQGPQFIFQYYREEENGRGNFPPRFSGLQFPNYSSELNVNALELDDSALYLCASSLGGRSGNEQFFGPGTRLTVL.

This clonotype was counted ten times or more. The chain joins TRBV20-1 to TRBJ1-5; D is unresolved. This CDR3 spans 14 amino acids. The germline V gene encodes CDR1 DFQATT and CDR2 SNEGSKA (reference sequence). V lost 1 base, J lost 7 bases, and 14 bases lay in between. The CDR3 DNA follows: TGCAGTGCTAGAGTCCCCAGTCCCAGACAGCCCCAGCATTTT. Translation: CSARVPSPRQPQHF.

This clonotype was seen a handful of times. This chain links TRBV30 with TRBJ2-1; TRBD2 agrees at 12 bases. The CDR3 spans 13 residues. Per the germline V gene, CDR1 is GTSNPN and CDR2 is SVGIG (reference sequence). After removal of 4 bases from V and 10 bases from J, the junction contained 5 bases not matched to a gene. This CDR3 reads CAWKGLAGVEQFF. CDR3 DNA: TGTGCCTGGAAGGGACTAGCGGGTGTCGAGCAGTTCTTC.